Below, 8 T cell receptor beta chains from the same sample are listed, as sequenced in a study of cytomegalovirus exposure and HLA in healthy donors. PCR used 60 Vbeta primers and 13 Jbeta primers. Using immunoSEQ multiplex PCR, the repertoire was profiled, and TCRdb retains in-frame clones only, with some absent. The sample has approximately 150,000 clones, around 73% seen once. Sequenced: PBMCs. All receptors derive from a female donor in good health and CMV-seronegative.

This clone was seen a single time. V and J are TRBV6-6 and TRBJ2-7; 11 positions match TRBD1. Unmatched junction bases numbered 7, after V lost 6 bases and J lost 3 bases. This CDR3 has 15 residues. The germline V gene encodes CDR1 MNHNY and CDR2 SVGAGI (reference sequence). CDR3 DNA: TGTGCCAGCAGGTCCGGGACAGGGGGTAGCTACGAGCAGTACTTC. Amino acids: CASRSGTGGSYEQYF.

The chain recombines TRBV5-1 with TRBJ2-7; maybe TRBD2 (6 bases). V was shortened by 6 bases and J by 0 bases, with 19 bases between the two germline ends. CDR1 and CDR2 (germline): SGHRS, YFSETQ. The CDR3 totals 16 residues. CDR3 amino acids: CASMLGGGTSSYEQYF. The CDR3 DNA follows: TGCGCCAGCATGTTAGGAGGAGGGACTTCCTCCTACGAGCAGTACTTC.

The chain recombines TRBV9 with TRBJ2-2, with 11 bases that match TRBD2. J gave up 5 bases and V 3 bases, and 12 bases lay outside the gene matches. Germline lookup yields CDR1 SGDLS and CDR2 YYNGEE. The CDR3 spans 18 residues. The CDR3 spells CASSASLAGDEGTGELFF. DNA for the CDR3: TGTGCCAGCAGCGCCTCACTAGCGGGAGACGAGGGTACCGGGGAGCTGTTTTTT.

The chain uses TRBV28 and TRBJ2-7; TRBD1 agrees at 7 bases. This CDR3 comprises 16 residues. The germline gives CDR1 MDHEN, CDR2 SYDVKM. After removal of 5 bases from V and 3 bases from J, the junction contained 13 bases not matched to a gene. The CDR3 DNA follows: TGTGCCAGCAGTCCACCCCGAGGACAGGTTAACTACGAGCAGTACTTC. It yields the protein CASSPPRGQVNYEQYF. Based on the CDR3 plus reference TRBV28 and TRBJ2-7, the full variable domain is DVKVTQSSRYLVKRTGEKVFLECVQDMDHENMFWYRQDPGLGLRLIYFSYDVKMKEKGDIPEGYSVSREKKERFSLILESASTNQTSMYLCASSPPRGQVNYEQYFGPGTRLTVT.

This chain joins TRBV19 and TRBJ2-7; D unclear. Trimming left V 6 bases short and J 2 bases short, with 5 bases between. Germline V gives CDR1 LNHDA, CDR2 SQIVND (reference sequence). This CDR3 is built from 11 residues. CDR3 region: CASSHAYEQYF. The CDR3 nucleotides read TGTGCCAGTAGCCATGCCTACGAGCAGTACTTC.

CDR3 in amino acids: CASSTDRIHQPQHF. In DNA form, the CDR3 reads TGTGCCAGTAGTACCGACAGGATTCATCAGCCCCAGCATTTT. V gene TRBV19 combines with J gene TRBJ1-5; D perhaps matches TRBD1 (6 bases). The CDR3 extends over 14 amino acids. Germline-derived CDR1 and CDR2 are LNHDA and SQIVND (reference sequence). With 4 bases removed from V and 5 bases from J, the gap between germline ends came to 12 bases.

The chain joins TRBV19 to TRBJ2-7; D may be TRBD2 (5 bases). The germline V gene encodes CDR1 LNHDA and CDR2 SQIVND (reference sequence). This CDR3 is built from 14 residues. The V end was cut by 5 bases, the J end by 2 bases, with 13 bases between. The CDR3 nucleotides are TGTGCCAGTAGTTACGACAAGGAGGCCTACGAGCAGTACTTC. Its protein is CASSYDKEAYEQYF. Full variable domain (outside the CDR3, taken from reference TRBV19 and TRBJ2-7): DGGITQSPKYLFRKEGQNVTLSCEQNLNHDAMYWYRQDPGQGLRLIYYSQIVNDFQKGDIAEGYSVSREKKESFPLTVTSAQKNPTAFYLCASSYDKEAYEQYFGPGTRLTVT.

This chain joins TRBV9 and TRBJ1-3; the D gene is possibly TRBD1 (6 bases). V was pared by 7 bases and J by 1 base, with 18 bases between. This CDR3 has 16 amino acids. Germline V gives CDR1 SGDLS, CDR2 YYNGEE. The CDR3: CASGPSGRGSGNTIYF. DNA for the CDR3: TGTGCCAGCGGCCCATCCGGGAGGGGGTCTGGAAACACCATATATTTT.